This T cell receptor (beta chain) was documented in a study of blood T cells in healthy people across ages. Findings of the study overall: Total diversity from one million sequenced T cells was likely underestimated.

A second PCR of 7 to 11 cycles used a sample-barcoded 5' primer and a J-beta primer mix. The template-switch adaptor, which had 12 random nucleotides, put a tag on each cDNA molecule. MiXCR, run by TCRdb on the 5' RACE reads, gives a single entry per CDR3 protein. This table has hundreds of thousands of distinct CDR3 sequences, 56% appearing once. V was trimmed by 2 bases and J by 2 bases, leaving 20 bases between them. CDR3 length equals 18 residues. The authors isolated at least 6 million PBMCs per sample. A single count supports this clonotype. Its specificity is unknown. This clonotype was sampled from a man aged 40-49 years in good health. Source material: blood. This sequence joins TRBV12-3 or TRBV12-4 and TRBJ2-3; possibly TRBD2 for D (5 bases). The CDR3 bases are TGTGCCAGCAGTTTAACGGTAGCGACTGGTAAAACCACAGATACGCAGTATTTT. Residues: CASSLTVATGKTTDTQYF.